This TCR beta chain derives from a study of T cells in Graves' hyperthyroidism and ophthalmopathy. General study findings and limits: Most expanded thyroid clonotypes above 0.001 recurred in blood.

For the diagnoses, clinical symptoms, serum thyroxine and TRAb, thyroid ultrasound and orbital computed tomography were used. In the case of this clonotype: Its antigen is not known.

RNA transcripts provided the source from which TCR beta CDR3 regions were amplified. TCR CDR3 underwent first-round RT-PCR with the HTBI primer set. TCRdb redid the calling of the multiplex PCR reads with MiXCR, one entry per CDR3 protein. This sample has around 660,000 distinct CDR3 sequences, with just under 45% found just once. CDR3 length equals 10 residues. Germline V CDR1 and CDR2: MGHDK, SYGVNS. The V gene lost 11 bases and the J gene lost 0 bases, with 4 bases spanning the gap. The sample taken for sequencing was peripheral blood or thyroid tissue (not recorded which). The TCR originated in an adult man with Graves' disease, either hyperthyroidism or ophthalmopathy (not recorded which). This sequence joins TRBV25-1 and TRBJ1-1; D call uncertain. The CDR3 nucleotides are TGTGCCGGCATGAACACTGAAGCTTTCTTT. Its translation is CAGMNTEAFF.